A selection of T cell receptor beta chains follows, all from one sample in a study of lymphopenia after photon versus proton radiotherapy. Clones were sequenced by immunoSEQ multiplex PCR, and TCRdb holds only the in-frame ones, with some missing. The sample yields about 64,000 clones, roughly 87% seen once. The sequenced sample was peripheral blood, obtained from a patient treated with proton-based radiotherapy. These receptors came from an elderly man with esophageal cancer. Both conserved end residues are trimmed from each CDR3. A D gene is named only where the DNA matches it firmly.

D gene: TRBD2; J gene: TRBJ2-7; CDR3 length: 14; V gene: TRBV9; CDR3 protein: ASSVGWNSGIYEQY
D gene: -; J gene: TRBJ1-6; CDR3 length: 14; V gene: TRBV10-3; CDR3 protein: AISESLWGTDSPLH
D gene: -; J gene: TRBJ1-1; CDR3 length: 12; V gene: TRBV9; CDR3 protein: ASSVGGPDTEAF
D gene: -; J gene: TRBJ2-3; CDR3 length: 14; V gene: TRBV19; CDR3 protein: ASSIDVGGGTDTQY
D gene: -; J gene: TRBJ1-1; CDR3 length: 9; V gene: TRBV5-6; CDR3 protein: ASHTNTEAF
D gene: -; J gene: TRBJ2-1; CDR3 length: 13; V gene: TRBV2; CDR3 protein: ASRSRAIPYNEQF
D gene: -; J gene: TRBJ2-1; CDR3 length: 12; V gene: TRBV9; CDR3 protein: ASSVEENYNEQF
D gene: -; J gene: TRBJ2-5; CDR3 length: 12; V gene: TRBV14; CDR3 protein: ASSLTLQGETQY
D gene: -; J gene: TRBJ1-4; CDR3 length: 13; V gene: TRBV7-9; CDR3 protein: ASSSLRGFDEKLF
D gene: TRBD1; J gene: TRBJ1-5; CDR3 length: 11; V gene: TRBV10-3; CDR3 protein: AISRDRDQPQH
D gene: TRBD2; J gene: TRBJ2-1; CDR3 length: 14; V gene: TRBV4-1; CDR3 protein: ASSQEKRGLGNEQF
D gene: -; J gene: TRBJ2-3; CDR3 length: 10; V gene: TRBV5-1; CDR3 protein: ASSDSADTQY
D gene: TRBD1; J gene: TRBJ1-5; CDR3 length: 11; V gene: TRBV2; CDR3 protein: ASGQGATQPQH
D gene: -; J gene: TRBJ2-3; CDR3 length: 12; V gene: TRBV7-9; CDR3 protein: ASSPQGRTDTQY
D gene: -; J gene: TRBJ2-7; CDR3 length: 13; V gene: TRBV28; CDR3 protein: ASSTPGALSYEQY
D gene: TRBD1; J gene: TRBJ2-7; CDR3 length: 14; V gene: TRBV6-1; CDR3 protein: ASSEAGTVGIYEQY
D gene: TRBD1; J gene: TRBJ2-7; CDR3 length: 13; V gene: TRBV6-5; CDR3 protein: ASSKAGTGVYEQY
D gene: TRBD1; J gene: TRBJ2-7; CDR3 length: 12; V gene: TRBV5-6; CDR3 protein: ASSRAGQGYEQY
D gene: TRBD1; J gene: TRBJ1-1; CDR3 length: 15; V gene: TRBV18; CDR3 protein: ASSPWGTGGRGTEAF
D gene: -; J gene: TRBJ1-3; CDR3 length: 14; V gene: TRBV7-9; CDR3 protein: ASSLAGAGSGNTIY
D gene: -; J gene: TRBJ1-4; CDR3 length: 12; V gene: TRBV7-9; CDR3 protein: ASSTGTDNEKLF
D gene: TRBD2; J gene: TRBJ2-1; CDR3 length: 14; V gene: TRBV7-9; CDR3 protein: ASSLLAGVSYNEQF
D gene: -; J gene: TRBJ1-3; CDR3 length: 10; V gene: TRBV6-6; CDR3 protein: ASSYDGNTIY
D gene: -; J gene: TRBJ1-2; CDR3 length: 12; V gene: TRBV30; CDR3 protein: AWRGVSLNYGYT
D gene: -; J gene: TRBJ2-5; CDR3 length: 13; V gene: TRBV6-6; CDR3 protein: ASSWTATLQETQY
D gene: -; J gene: TRBJ2-7; CDR3 length: 12; V gene: TRBV7-9; CDR3 protein: ASSVRDSPYEQY
D gene: -; J gene: TRBJ2-7; CDR3 length: 12; V gene: TRBV11-2; CDR3 protein: ASSLVGRRREQY
D gene: -; J gene: TRBJ2-1; CDR3 length: 12; V gene: TRBV6-6; CDR3 protein: ASSRRGSYNEQF
D gene: TRBD1; J gene: TRBJ2-1; CDR3 length: 14; V gene: TRBV11-2; CDR3 protein: ASSSRTGANYNEQF
D gene: TRBD1; J gene: TRBJ1-2; CDR3 length: 14; V gene: TRBV5-8; CDR3 protein: ASSLHTRGQTYGYT
D gene: TRBD1; J gene: TRBJ2-7; CDR3 length: 13; V gene: TRBV18; CDR3 protein: ASSPGTGGGYEQY
D gene: -; J gene: TRBJ1-5; CDR3 length: 12; V gene: TRBV5-6; CDR3 protein: ASSLLGRDEPQH
D gene: -; J gene: TRBJ2-5; CDR3 length: 13; V gene: TRBV5-6; CDR3 protein: ASSLDLRRGETQY
D gene: -; J gene: TRBJ1-2; CDR3 length: 11; V gene: TRBV19; CDR3 protein: ASTQTENYGYT
D gene: -; J gene: TRBJ2-1; CDR3 length: 12; V gene: TRBV7-8; CDR3 protein: ASSYWDHYNEQF
D gene: TRBD2; J gene: TRBJ2-5; CDR3 length: 12; V gene: TRBV11-2; CDR3 protein: ASSRLLAGETQY
D gene: -; J gene: TRBJ2-2; CDR3 length: 11; V gene: TRBV19; CDR3 protein: ASSPVGAGELF
D gene: -; J gene: TRBJ2-1; CDR3 length: 11; V gene: TRBV7-9; CDR3 protein: ASSPIANNEQF